Sequencing of this T cell receptor (beta chain) was carried out in a study of blood T cells in healthy people across ages (dated by TCRdb to between 2015 and 2016). About the investigation overall: In model experiments, template switching captured roughly one uniquely barcoded TCR beta cDNA molecule for every two T cells. The study measured age-related changes in TCR beta repertoire diversity using deep sequencing normalized with unique cDNA molecular identifiers. The donors were split into four age groups: young (average about 16 years), middle-aged (39), aged (62) and long-lived (approximately 80). Donors of different ages were randomly distributed across sequencing lanes to avoid experimental bias. For two donors (one aged 18 to 30 and one aged 80 or older), the study analyzed two additional independent replicas of 1 million unique cDNA reads from the same blood draw. Results and caveats for the whole study, not just this receptor: Because donor CMV infection status was unknown, age-related changes in expanded clonotypes were potentially confounded. Observed TCR beta diversity correlated strongly with the percentage of naive T cells measured by flow cytometry. Observed TCR beta diversity per million T cells fell roughly linearly with age, and a significant reduction was already apparent by age around 40. Bulk unsorted PBMC profiling prevented conclusive comparison of naive and antigen-experienced compartments. The long-lived group showed more naive CD4+ T cells, fewer expanded clones and increased TCR diversity than the aged group, suggesting age selection. Total diversity estimates from one million sequenced T cells were considered lower bounds and underestimates.

Library prep was done by 5' RACE. Sequencing was carried out with an Illumina HiSeq 2500. A second PCR of about 6 to 11 cycles was run with a J-beta primer mix and a sample-barcoded 5' primer. A unique molecular identifier was introduced onto each TCR beta cDNA molecule by a template-switch 5' adaptor carrying 12 random nucleotides. At least 3 million CDR3-containing paired-end reads were obtained from each sample. First-strand cDNA was synthesized from all RNA with the Mint cDNA synthesis kit, primed by a TRBC-specific oligonucleotide. Following uracil-DNA glycosylase treatment, all cDNA underwent a first 18-cycle PCR with the universal primers M1SS and BC2_uni_R. The study's own analysis went as follows. Each sample was normalized by randomly selecting 1 million high-quality reads, each carrying a distinct molecular identifier. Instead of being binned into consensus sequences, reads with shared molecular identifiers were discarded. MiTCR, set to a Q25 quality threshold and the strictest error-elimination algorithm, was used for CDR3 identification, clonotype clustering and error correction. A nonparametric unseen species model with Euler transformation was used to estimate lower-bound total TCR beta diversity. The public reads were run again by TCRdb, first through fastp at Q25 and then through MiXCR, and only productive beta chains were kept. One record per CDR3 amino acid sequence lists the most common genes and DNA. Here the V and J calls rest on TCRdb's processing, not on the authors' analysis. This sample gives 630,000 or so distinct CDR3 sequences in total; approximately 30% of them show up just once. The ten largest account for 15% to 19% of the sample.

Systemically healthy Caucasian individuals from Russia, some 40 in total and aged about 6 to 95 years, were included as donors. Ten milliliters of peripheral blood were drawn from each donor into EDTA-treated Vacutainer tubes. Ficoll-Paque density-gradient centrifugation was used to isolate PBMCs, with at least 6.5 million per sample. Total RNA, at least 6 micrograms per sample, was extracted from PBMCs with Trizol reagent. The percentages of naive CD45RAhigh/CD27high T cells were determined by flow cytometry on a PBMC aliquot from every donor. The CDR3 has 13 amino acids, counting the end cysteine and phenylalanine. The DNA shown is the 39-base CDR3, in frame from base 1. The germline V gene (reference sequence) provides CDR1 DFQATT and CDR2 SNEGSKA. V is reduced by 0 bases and J by 3 bases, leaving a spacing of 9 bases between them. This clonotype showed up many times. There is no known antigen for this receptor. It has no much larger one-base neighbor in the sample; base qualities were not kept.

The sequence came from a woman of 80 years or more in good health. The sample comprised blood. The chain uses TRBV20-1 and TRBJ2-7, with TRBD1 as a weak D call on 6 bases. This receptor carries the CDR3 CSAREARGYEQYF. In nucleotide form, the sequence is TGCAGTGCTAGAGAGGCCAGGGGCTACGAGCAGTACTTC.